This T cell receptor (beta chain) was recovered during a study of a mutant IDH1 vaccine in newly diagnosed glioma. The CDR3 is 15 residues long. V dropped 2 bases and J dropped 4 bases, with 16 bases sitting between them. Germline V gives CDR1 SGHKS, CDR2 YYEKEE (reference sequence). Described time point: week 23, last vaccination. Vaccine doses each comprised 300 ug of mutant IDH1 20-mer peptide, with topical imiquimod. The table came from immunoSEQ multiplex PCR; TCRdb's copy has only in-frame clones and leaves some out. The repertoire consists of 30,000 to 40,000 clones, with roughly 76% occurring once and the leading ten covering about 5%. Comment on this clone: Its antigen is not identified.

Findings and caveats of the study: In 80% to 95% of patients, immune responses induced by the vaccine occurred.

The receptor's source is a man in his forties with glioma. This material consisted of PBMCs, taken from a glioma patient whose treatment included an IDH1 peptide vaccine. The chain is built from TRBV5-5 and TRBJ2-7; perhaps TRBD1 as D (5 bases). The CDR3 reads CASSLQAPSAYEQYF. In DNA form, the CDR3 reads TGTGCCAGCAGCTTACAGGCCCCATCGGCTTACGAGCAGTACTTC.